The entry that follows covers one T cell receptor (beta chain) sequence. This entry comes from a study of blood T cell repertoires in COVID-19. Study-level background: COVID-19 samples collected from the United States, Italy and Spain covered acute and convalescent phases. In each case, the material was cDNA or gDNA derived from T cells, B-cell-depleted T cells, or PBMCs.

Per the authors' pipeline: Estimation of nucleated cell counts was performed using reference gene primer amplification. Here immunoSEQ multiplex PCR was the method, and the copy in TCRdb shows in-frame clones only, minus some. V, J and clone size are taken as reported in that table, and D and trimming were inferred from the DNA itself. The sample contains roughly 220,000 clones, about 88% of which appear only once. The J segment lost 7 bases and the V segment lost 4 bases, leaving 10 bases of the junction unmatched. Germline loops: CDR1 SGHRS, CDR2 YFSETQ. The CDR3 contains 15 residues. The sequence was collected from a man between 60 and 75 years old with acute or convalescent COVID-19. The V and J genes are TRBV5-1 and TRBJ2-1, with 8 bases identical to TRBD1. Sequenced: peripheral blood. The CDR3 protein is CASSVELGQGNEQFF. The CDR3 DNA follows: TGCGCCAGCAGCGTGGAACTCGGACAGGGAAATGAGCAGTTCTTC.